Included here is one T cell receptor beta chain sequence, with context. The junction departs from germline at one end; a sequencing error may be responsible. This CDR3 spans 14 amino acids. CDR1 is SGDLS, CDR2 YYNGEE, per germline. The source of the sample is a study of blood T cell repertoires in COVID-19. TCRdb's copy holds only in-frame clones and misses some; the assay was immunoSEQ multiplex PCR. The table includes 60,000 to 70,000 clones, almost 90% detected once. This TCR was sampled from a woman of 80 years or more with active COVID-19. Sequencing was performed on peripheral blood. This chain joins TRBV9 and TRBJ1-1; maybe TRBD1 (6 bases). CDR3 in DNA: TGTGCCAGCAGCTCGGACCGTATCAGGGGATCTGTTGAATTT. It is translated as CASSSDRIRGSVEF.